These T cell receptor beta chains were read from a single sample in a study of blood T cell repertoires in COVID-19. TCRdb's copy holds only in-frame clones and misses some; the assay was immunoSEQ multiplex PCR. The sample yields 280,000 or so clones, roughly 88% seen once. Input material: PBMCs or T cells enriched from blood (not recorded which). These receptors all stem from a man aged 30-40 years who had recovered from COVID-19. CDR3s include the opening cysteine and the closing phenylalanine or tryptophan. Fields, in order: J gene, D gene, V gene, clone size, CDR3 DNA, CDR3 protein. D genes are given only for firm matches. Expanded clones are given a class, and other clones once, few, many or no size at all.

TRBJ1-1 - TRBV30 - TGTGCCTGGGGTAAGGGGCAGGCGAACACTGAAGCTTTCTTT CAWGKGQANTEAFF
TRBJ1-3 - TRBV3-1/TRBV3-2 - TGTGCCAGCAGCCAAGCTATGGGCAGCTCTGGAAACACCATATATTTT CASSQAMGSSGNTIYF
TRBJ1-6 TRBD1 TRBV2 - TGTGCCAGCAGTACAAATACAGGGGGCTCGTATAATTCACCCCTCCACTTT CASSTNTGGSYNSPLHF
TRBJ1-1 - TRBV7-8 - TGTGCCAGCAGCGGTGGAGGAATGAACACTGAAGCTTTCTTT CASSGGGMNTEAFF
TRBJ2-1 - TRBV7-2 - TGTGCCAGCAGCTTCCTCCGGGAGCAGTTCTTC CASSFLREQFF
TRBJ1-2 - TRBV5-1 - TGCGCCAGCAGCTTGGATCAGGGTGGCTACACCTTC CASSLDQGGYTF
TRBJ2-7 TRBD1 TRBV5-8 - TGTGCCAGCAGCTGGAACTCAGGGGGCTACGAGCAGTACTTC CASSWNSGGYEQYF
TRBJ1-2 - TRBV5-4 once TGTGCCAGCAGTCAAACACAGGTTAACTATGGCTACACCTTC CASSQTQVNYGYTF
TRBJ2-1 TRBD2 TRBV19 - TGTGCCAGTAGTGCCCGGGGTAGCGGGGGTTTCAATGAGCAGTTCTTC CASSARGSGGFNEQFF
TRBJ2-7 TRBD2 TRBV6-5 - TGTGCCAGCAGCTGGAGCGGGGGGGCCTACGAGCAGTACTTC CASSWSGGAYEQYF
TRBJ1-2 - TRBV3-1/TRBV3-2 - TGTGCCAGCAGTCCGGACACTAACTATGGCTACACCTTC CASSPDTNYGYTF
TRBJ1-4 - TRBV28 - TGTGCCAGCAGTCCAGGACAACCTGAAAAACTGTTTTTT CASSPGQPEKLFF
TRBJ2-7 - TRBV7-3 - TGTGCCAGCAGCTTAGAAACAGGGTTCGAGCAGTACTTC CASSLETGFEQYF
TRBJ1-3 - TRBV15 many TGTGCCACCAGCAGAGACAGGGAGGGCGGAAACACCATATATTTT CATSRDREGGNTIYF
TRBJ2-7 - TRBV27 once TGTGCCAGCAGTCCCGGATGGGGGAGGAAACAACCATACGAGCAGTACTTC CASSPGWGRKQPYEQYF
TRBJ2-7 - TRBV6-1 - TGTGCCAGCAGTGACCCAAACGGGTCCTACGAGCAGTACTTC CASSDPNGSYEQYF
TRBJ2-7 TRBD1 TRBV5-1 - TGCGCCAGCAGCTTGGGCCGGACAGGGACCTACGAGCAGTACTTC CASSLGRTGTYEQYF
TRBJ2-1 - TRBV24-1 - TGTGCCACCAGTGATTTAAAGCAGGGAAGAGGCAATGAGCAGTTCTTC CATSDLKQGRGNEQFF
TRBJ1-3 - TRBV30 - TGTGCCTGGTGCACAGGGAATTCCGGAAACACCATATATTTT CAWCTGNSGNTIYF
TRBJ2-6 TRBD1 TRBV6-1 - TGTGCCAGCAGTGGGACAGGGGGCTCTGGGGCCAACGTCCTGACTTTC CASSGTGGSGANVLTF
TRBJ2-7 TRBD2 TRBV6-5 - TGTGCCAGCAGCACTAGCGGGGGGCTCTCCTACGAGCAGTACTTC CASSTSGGLSYEQYF
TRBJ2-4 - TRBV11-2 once TGTGCCAGCAGCGACGCGGGGATCGTCAAAAACATTCAGTACTTC CASSDAGIVKNIQYF
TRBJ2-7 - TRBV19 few TGTGCCAGTAGTCGCCGCGGCCCCTACGAGCAGTACTTC CASSRRGPYEQYF
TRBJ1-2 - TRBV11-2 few TGTGCCAGCAGCTTTTCAGCTGGGAGGACTAACTATGGCTACACCTTC CASSFSAGRTNYGYTF
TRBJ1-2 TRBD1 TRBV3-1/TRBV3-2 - TGTGCCAGCAGCCAGCACGGGACAGGGGATAACTATGGCTACACCTTC CASSQHGTGDNYGYTF
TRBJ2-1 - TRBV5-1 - TGCGCCAGCAGTGCCGGGACTTACTACAATGAGCAGTTCTTC CASSAGTYYNEQFF
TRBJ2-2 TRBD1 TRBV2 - TGTGCCAGCAGTGAGACAGGGGTCGGGGAGCTGTTTTTT CASSETGVGELFF
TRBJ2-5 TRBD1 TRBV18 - TGTGCCAGCTCACCCGGGACAGGGGGCCAAGAGACCCAGTACTTC CASSPGTGGQETQYF
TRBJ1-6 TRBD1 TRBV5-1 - TGCGCCAGCAGCGAAGGACAGGGGGCCTATTCACCCCTCCACTTT CASSEGQGAYSPLHF
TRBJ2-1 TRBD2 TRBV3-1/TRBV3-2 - TGTGCCAGCGGGTTGGTAGCGGGGGTTAATGAGCAGTTCTTC CASGLVAGVNEQFF
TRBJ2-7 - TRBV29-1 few TGCAGCGTTGTACCGAGACAGGTGACCTACGAGCAGTACTTC CSVVPRQVTYEQYF
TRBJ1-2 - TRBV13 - TGTGCCAGCAGCTTAGGAACGGCAGGACTCTATGGCTACACCTTC CASSLGTAGLYGYTF
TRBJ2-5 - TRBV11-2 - TGTGCCAGTGACAGTCTACGGGGGGAGACCCAGTACTTC CASDSLRGETQYF
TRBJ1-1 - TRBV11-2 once TGTGCCAGCAGCTTAGAGCGGGTGAACACTGAAGCTTTCTTT CASSLERVNTEAFF
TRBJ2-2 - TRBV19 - TGTGCCAGTAGGCGGCCGGGTACGAACACCGGGGAGCTGTTTTTT CASRRPGTNTGELFF
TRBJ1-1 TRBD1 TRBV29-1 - TGCAGCGTTGTTCTACAGGGGTTGAACACTGAAGCTTTCTTT CSVVLQGLNTEAFF
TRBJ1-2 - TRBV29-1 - TGCAGCGTTGAAGGAGGGTGGAATGGCTACACCTTC CSVEGGWNGYTF
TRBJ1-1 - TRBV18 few TGTGCCAGCTCACCACTCGGGGAGCTGAACACTGAAGCTTTCTTT CASSPLGELNTEAFF
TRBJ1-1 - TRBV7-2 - TGTGCCAGCAGCTTCGGACAGATGAACACTGAAGCTTTCTTT CASSFGQMNTEAFF
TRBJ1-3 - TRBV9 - TGTGCCAGCAGCACCAGTGGCGGAGGCGCTGGAAACACCATATATTTT CASSTSGGGAGNTIYF
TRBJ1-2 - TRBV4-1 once TGCGCCAGCAGCCAAGCGGACAGAGACCATGGCTACACCTTC CASSQADRDHGYTF
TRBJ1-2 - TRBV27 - TGTGCCAGCCCTGAAGGTCACAGGGAGCTCGATGGCTACACCTTC CASPEGHRELDGYTF
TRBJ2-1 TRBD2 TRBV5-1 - TGCGCCAGCAGCCCGCCTAGCGGCTCCTACAATGAGCAGTTCTTC CASSPPSGSYNEQFF